In its sample, the clone carrying this TCR beta chain was seen many times. What it binds is not known. TCRdb called the 5' RACE reads again in MiXCR, with one record for every CDR3 protein. The sample lists more than 80,000 distinct CDR3 sequences, under 15% seen once, with around 30% in the top ten. The data belong to a study of T-cell memory formation after mild COVID-19. Points from the study as a whole: Clones which contracted sat mainly in CM and EM if CD4+, and in EMRA if CD8+.

This CDR3 region has 12 residues. Trimming took 3 bases from V and 5 from J, leaving 7 bases between them. Germline V gene data show CDR1 as DFQATT and CDR2 as SNEGSKA (reference sequence). Source material: PBMCs or a T cell subset sorted from them (not recorded which). This chain joins TRBV20-1 and TRBJ2-2, with D unclear. The sequence was obtained from an adult woman who had mild COVID-19 (a few samples of this study predate the infection). Cell type and time point are not known. CDR3 bases: TGCAGTGCTAGTACCAGTACCGGGGAGCTGTTTTTT. Its protein is CSASTSTGELFF.